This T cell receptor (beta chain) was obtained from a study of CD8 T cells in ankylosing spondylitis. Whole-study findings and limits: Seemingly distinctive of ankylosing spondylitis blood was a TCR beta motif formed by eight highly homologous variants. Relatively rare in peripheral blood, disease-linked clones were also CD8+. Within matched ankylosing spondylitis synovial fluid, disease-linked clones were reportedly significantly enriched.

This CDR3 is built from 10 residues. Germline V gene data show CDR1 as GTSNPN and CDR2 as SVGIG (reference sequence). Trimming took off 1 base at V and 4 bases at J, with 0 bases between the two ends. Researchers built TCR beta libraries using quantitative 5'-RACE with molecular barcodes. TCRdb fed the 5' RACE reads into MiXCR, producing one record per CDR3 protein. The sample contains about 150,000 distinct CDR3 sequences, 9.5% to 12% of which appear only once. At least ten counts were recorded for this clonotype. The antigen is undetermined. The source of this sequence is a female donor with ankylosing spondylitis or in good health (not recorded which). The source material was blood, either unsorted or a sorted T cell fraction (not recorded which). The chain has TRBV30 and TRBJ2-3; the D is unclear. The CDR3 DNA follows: TGTGCCTGGAGTGCAGATACGCAGTATTTT. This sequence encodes CAWSADTQYF.